This T cell receptor (beta chain) was sequenced in a study of blood T cell repertoires in COVID-19. Study-wide context: The study drew acute and convalescent COVID-19 samples from the United States, Italy and Spain. T cells, B-cell-depleted T cells, or PBMCs supplied cDNA or gDNA.

In the authors' workflow: Cell counts per sample came from amplifying reference gene primers. Profiled with immunoSEQ multiplex PCR; TCRdb holds only in-frame clones, not every one. V and J calls and clone size come straight from that table; D and trimming were deduced from the DNA. The profile shows fewer than 300,000 clones, about 87% of them singletons. Trimming removed 2 bases from V and 8 bases from J; junction bases left unmatched: 6. There are 14 residues in the CDR3. Germline-derived CDR1 and CDR2 are MNHEY and SVGAGI. This rearrangement joins TRBV6-5 to TRBJ2-1; 7 nucleotides match TRBD1. The TCR comes from a woman aged 40 to 50 with acute COVID-19. The sequenced sample consisted of PBMCs or T cells enriched from blood (not recorded which). Here the CDR3 reads CASSYTYRGHEQFF. The CDR3 bases are TGTGCCAGCAGTTACACTTACAGGGGTCATGAGCAGTTCTTC.